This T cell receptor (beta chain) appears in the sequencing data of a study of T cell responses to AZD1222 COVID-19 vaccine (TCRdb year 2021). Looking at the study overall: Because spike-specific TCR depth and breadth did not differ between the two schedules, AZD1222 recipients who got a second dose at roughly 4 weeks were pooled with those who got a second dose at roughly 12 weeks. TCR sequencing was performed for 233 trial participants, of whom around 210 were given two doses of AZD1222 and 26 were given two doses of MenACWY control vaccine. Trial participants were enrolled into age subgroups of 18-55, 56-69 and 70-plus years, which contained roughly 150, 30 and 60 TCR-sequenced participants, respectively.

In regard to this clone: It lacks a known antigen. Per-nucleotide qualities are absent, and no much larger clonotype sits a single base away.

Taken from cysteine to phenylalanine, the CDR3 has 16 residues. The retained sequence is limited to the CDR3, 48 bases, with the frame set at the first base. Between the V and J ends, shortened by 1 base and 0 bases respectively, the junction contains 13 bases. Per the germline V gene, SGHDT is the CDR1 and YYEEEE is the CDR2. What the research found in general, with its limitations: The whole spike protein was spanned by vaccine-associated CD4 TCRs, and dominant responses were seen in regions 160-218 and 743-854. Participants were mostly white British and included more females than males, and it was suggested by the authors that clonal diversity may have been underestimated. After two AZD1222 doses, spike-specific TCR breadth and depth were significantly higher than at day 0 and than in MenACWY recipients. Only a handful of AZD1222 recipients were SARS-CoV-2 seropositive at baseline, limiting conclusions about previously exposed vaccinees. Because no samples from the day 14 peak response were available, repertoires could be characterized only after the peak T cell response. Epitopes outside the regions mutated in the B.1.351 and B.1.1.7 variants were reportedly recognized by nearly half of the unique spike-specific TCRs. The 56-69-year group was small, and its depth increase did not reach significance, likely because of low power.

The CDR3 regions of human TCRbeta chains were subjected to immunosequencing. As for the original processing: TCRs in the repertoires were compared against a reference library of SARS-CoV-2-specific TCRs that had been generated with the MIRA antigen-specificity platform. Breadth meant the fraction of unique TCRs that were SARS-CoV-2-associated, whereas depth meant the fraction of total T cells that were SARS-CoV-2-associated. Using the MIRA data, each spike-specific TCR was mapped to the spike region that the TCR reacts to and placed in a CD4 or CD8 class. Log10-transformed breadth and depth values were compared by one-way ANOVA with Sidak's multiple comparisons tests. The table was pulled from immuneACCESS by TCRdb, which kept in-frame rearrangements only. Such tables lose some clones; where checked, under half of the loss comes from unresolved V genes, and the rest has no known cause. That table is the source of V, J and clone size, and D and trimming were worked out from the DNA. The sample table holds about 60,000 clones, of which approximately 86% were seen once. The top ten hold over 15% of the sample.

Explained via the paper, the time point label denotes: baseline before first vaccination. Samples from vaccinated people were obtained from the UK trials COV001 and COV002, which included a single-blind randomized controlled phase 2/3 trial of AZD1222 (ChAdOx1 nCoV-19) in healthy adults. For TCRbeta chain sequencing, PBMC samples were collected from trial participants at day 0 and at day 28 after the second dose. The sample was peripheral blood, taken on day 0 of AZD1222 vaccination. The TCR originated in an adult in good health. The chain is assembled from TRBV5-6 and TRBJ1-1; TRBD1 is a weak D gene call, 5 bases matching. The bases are TGTGCCAGCAGCTTGAATCGTGCAGGGTTGAACACTGAAGCTTTCTTT. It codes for CASSLNRAGLNTEAFF.